These 18 T cell receptor beta chains share one sample of origin, sequenced in a study of T cell repertoires in cytomegalovirus infection. These TCRs' antigens remain unknown. TCRdb processed the reads anew with MiXCR; each CDR3 protein has one entry. Altogether about 920,000 distinct CDR3 sequences are present, around a third being singletons, with the ten largest covering around 15%. The sequencing here drew on cultured CD8+ T cells from PBMCs, taken from culture after CMV antigen stimulation. The source of these receptors is a human donor in good health (CMV status not recorded). Some clones in this sample may be carry-over from other donors' samples.

This clonotype appeared once. V gene TRBV6-6 combines with J gene TRBJ2-7; D perhaps matches TRBD2 (6 bases). Trimming cost V 5 bases and J 6 bases, with 8 bases left between them. Germline assignment: CDR1 MNHNY and CDR2 SVGAGI (reference sequence). This CDR3 has 11 amino acids. DNA for the CDR3: TGTGCCAGCAGTGGGGGGATCGAGCAGTACTTC. Its protein product is CASSGGIEQYF.

V and J are TRBV28 and TRBJ2-1; D is perhaps TRBD2 (6 bases). CDR3 length: 14 residues. Trimming took 3 bases from V and 6 from J, leaving 12 bases between them. Per the germline V gene, CDR1 is MDHEN and CDR2 is SYDVKM. This CDR3 is CASSFRGRINEQFF. The CDR3, as DNA: TGTGCCAGCAGTTTCCGGGGGAGAATCAATGAGCAGTTCTTC.

This clonotype was recorded a few times. The chain couples TRBV6-1 to TRBJ2-1; a weak D match, TRBD1 (6 bases). CDR3 size: 14 residues. The germline gives CDR1 MNHNS, CDR2 SASEGT. V was clipped by 5 bases and J by 3 bases, with 11 bases between them. The CDR3 bases are TGTGCCAGCAGTCCAGGACAGATCTACAATGAGCAGTTCTTC. It translates to CASSPGQIYNEQFF.

The chain uses TRBV29-1 and TRBJ2-7; no firm D call. The CDR3 runs 12 residues. Trimming removed 3 bases from V and 3 bases from J, with 9 bases in between. CDR1 and CDR2 from the germline V gene are SQVTM and ANQGSEA. The CDR3: CSVDGGDYEQYF. The CDR3, as DNA: TGCAGCGTTGACGGCGGAGACTACGAGCAGTACTTC.

In the case of this clonotype: This sequence is one base from a far larger clone and is likely a read error. The chain is built from TRBV7-2 and TRBJ1-5; D gene ambiguous. The CDR3 totals 13 residues. Germline loops: CDR1 SGHTA, CDR2 FQGNSA. In DNA form, the CDR3 reads TGTGCCAGCAGCTTAGGGGCGAATCAGCTCCAGCATTTT. Its translation: CASSLGANQLQHF.

This clonotype was detected a few times. CDR3 DNA: TGTGCCAGCAGTCCCCGCACGCCAGATACGCAGTATTTT. Translation gives CASSPRTPDTQYF. This sequence joins TRBV6-1 and TRBJ2-3; no clear D. With 5 bases removed from V and 4 bases from J, the gap between germline ends came to 10 bases. The CDR3 has 13 amino acids. Per the germline V gene, CDR1 is MNHNS and CDR2 is SASEGT.

This clonotype was picked up a small number of times. CDR3 nucleotides: TGTGCCAGCAGTCCTCGGACTTCCCCCTATGGCTACACCTTC. It codes for CASSPRTSPYGYTF. This rearrangement joins TRBV6-2 or TRBV6-3 to TRBJ1-2; unclear D gene. The V gene lost 5 bases and the J gene lost 4 bases, with 14 bases spanning the gap. This CDR3 has 14 amino acids. Germline V gene lookup returns CDR1 MNHEY and CDR2 SVGEGT.

DNA of the CDR3: TGTGCCATCAGGGTAGGGGCCTACGAGCAGTACTTC. It codes for CAIRVGAYEQYF. This chain links TRBV10-3 with TRBJ2-7; the D gene is possibly TRBD1 (5 bases). Trimming took 6 bases from V and 2 from J, leaving 8 bases between them. In germline, CDR1 is ENHRY, CDR2 SYGVKD. The CDR3 is made up of 12 amino acids.

The CDR3 is CASSLGPGWEQYF. Here the CDR3 DNA reads TGTGCCAGCAGCTTAGGTCCGGGGTGGGAGCAGTACTTC. The V call is TRBV7-8, the J call TRBJ2-7, with D perhaps matching TRBD2 (5 bases). CDR1 is SGHVS, CDR2 FQNEAQ, per germline. This CDR3 region has 13 residues. Trimming pared 1 base from V and 7 bases from J, leaving 11 bases between.

This clonotype was seen at least ten times. The rearrangement links TRBV7-9 to TRBJ2-1, with a weak D call TRBD2 (6 bases). Germline CDR1 reads SEHNR; CDR2 reads FQNEAQ (reference sequence). The CDR3 sequence is 16 residues long. With 5 bases removed from V and 4 bases from J, the gap between germline ends came to 18 bases. The CDR3 nucleotides read TGTGCCAGCAGCGAAAGCACTAGCTTTCGGTACAATGAGCAGTTCTTC. Translation: CASSESTSFRYNEQFF.

The genes are TRBV5-6 and TRBJ2-1; D ambiguous. CDR1 is SGHDT, CDR2 YYEEEE, per germline. Trimming left V 2 bases short and J 7 bases short, with 10 bases between. The CDR3 extends over 13 amino acids. CDR3 protein: CASSLNPGNEQFF. The CDR3 DNA follows: TGTGCCAGCAGCTTAAATCCGGGTAATGAGCAGTTCTTC.

The J gene is TRBJ2-7, the V gene TRBV5-4; TRBD1 might be the D (6 bases). CDR3 length equals 14 residues. CDR1 and CDR2 from the germline V gene are SGHNT and YYREEE (reference sequence). V was clipped by 4 bases and J by 0 bases, with 11 bases between them. The CDR3 DNA reads TGTGCCAGCAGCCCGGGACACGGCTCCTACGAGCAGTACTTC. Translated: CASSPGHGSYEQYF.

The CDR3 DNA is TGCGCCAGCAGCCAAGATGGCAGAAGTCATCAGCCCCAGCATTTT. Its protein product is CASSQDGRSHQPQHF. The V and J genes are TRBV4-3 and TRBJ1-5, with unresolved D. The V gene's germline CDR1 is LGHNA and CDR2 YSLEER. With 0 bases removed from V and 5 bases from J, the gap between germline ends came to 11 bases. The CDR3 totals 15 residues.

Of note for this clonotype: One end of the junction is discordant with germline, which a read error may explain. This chain joins TRBV7-7 and TRBJ2-1, with D possibly matching TRBD1 (6 bases). The CDR3 loop spans 14 amino acids. The V gene's germline CDR1 is SSHAT and CDR2 FNYEAQ (reference sequence). CDR3 region: CASSRVQGDNEQFF. DNA for the CDR3: TGTGCTAGCAGCCGCGTACAGGGAGACAATGAGCAGTTCTTC.

Regarding this clonotype: This may be a read error: a much more frequent sequence differs by one nucleotide. The V and J genes are TRBV7-8 and TRBJ1-4, with D tentatively TRBD1 (5 bases). Trimming left V 5 bases short and J 5 bases short, with 18 bases between. CDR1 and CDR2 from the germline V gene are SGHVS and FQNEAQ. The CDR3 loop spans 16 amino acids. Written as DNA, the CDR3 is TGTGCCAGCAGCCACGACCCGACAGTCAAGAATGAAAAACTGTTTTTT. It is translated as CASSHDPTVKNEKLFF.

V and J are TRBV7-3 and TRBJ2-1; 13 bases map to TRBD2. This CDR3 is 19 amino acids long. V lost 8 bases and J lost 1; bases outside the gene matches: 14. Looked up from germline, CDR1 is SGHTA and CDR2 is FQGTGA. CDR3 in DNA: TGTGCCAGCTCCCCTCCCAGACTAGCGGGGGGCCCGTCCTACAATGAGCAGTTCTTC. Translated: CASSPPRLAGGPSYNEQFF.

The V call is TRBV19, the J call TRBJ2-1; 7 bases line up with TRBD2. CDR1 is LNHDA and CDR2 is SQIVND in the germline V gene (reference sequence). The CDR3 length is 14 residues. V shed 2 bases, J shed 6 bases, and the junction held 4 bases outside the gene matches. The CDR3 spells CASSIWGLCNEQFF. CDR3 nucleotides: TGTGCCAGTAGTATATGGGGACTATGCAATGAGCAGTTCTTC. Based on the CDR3 plus reference TRBV19 and TRBJ2-1, the full variable domain is DGGITQSPKYLFRKEGQNVTLSCEQNLNHDAMYWYRQDPGQGLRLIYYSQIVNDFQKGDIAEGYSVSREKKESFPLTVTSAQKNPTAFYLCASSIWGLCNEQFFGPGTRLTVL.

This clonotype turned up a few times. The chain recombines TRBV2 with TRBJ1-2; TRBD1 might be the D (5 bases). The V end was cut by 7 bases, the J end by 7 bases, with 19 bases between. The V gene's germline CDR1 is SNHLY and CDR2 FYNNEI. The CDR3 length is 14 residues. The DNA of the CDR3 is TGTGCCAGCAACCGAGACAGAGACCTGGGTGGCTACACCTTC. Protein sequence: CASNRDRDLGGYTF.